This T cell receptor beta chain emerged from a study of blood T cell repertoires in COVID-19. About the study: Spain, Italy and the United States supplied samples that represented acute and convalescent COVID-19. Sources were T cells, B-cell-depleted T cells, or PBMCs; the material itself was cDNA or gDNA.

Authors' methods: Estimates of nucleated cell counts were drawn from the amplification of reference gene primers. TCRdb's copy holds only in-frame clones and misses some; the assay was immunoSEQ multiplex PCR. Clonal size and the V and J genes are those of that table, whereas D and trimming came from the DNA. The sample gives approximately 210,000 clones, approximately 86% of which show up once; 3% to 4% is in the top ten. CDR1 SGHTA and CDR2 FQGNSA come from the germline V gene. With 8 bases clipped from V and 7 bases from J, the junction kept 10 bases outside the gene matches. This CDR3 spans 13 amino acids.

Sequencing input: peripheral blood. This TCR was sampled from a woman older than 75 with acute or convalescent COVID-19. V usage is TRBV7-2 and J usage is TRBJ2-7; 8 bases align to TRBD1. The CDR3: CASVLQGAGEQYF. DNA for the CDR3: TGTGCCAGCGTCCTCCAGGGGGCAGGTGAGCAGTACTTC.